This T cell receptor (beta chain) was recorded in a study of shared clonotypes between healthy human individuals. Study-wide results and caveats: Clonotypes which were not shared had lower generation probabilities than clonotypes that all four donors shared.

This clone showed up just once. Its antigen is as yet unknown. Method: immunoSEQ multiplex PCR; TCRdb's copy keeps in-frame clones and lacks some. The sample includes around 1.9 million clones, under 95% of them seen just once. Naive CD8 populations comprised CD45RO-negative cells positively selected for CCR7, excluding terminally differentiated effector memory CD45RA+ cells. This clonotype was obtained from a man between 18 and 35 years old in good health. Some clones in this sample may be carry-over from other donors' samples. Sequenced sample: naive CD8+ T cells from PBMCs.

The CDR3 DNA reads as TGTGCCAGCAGCCCCTCCGGGGCCTCAACTAATGAAAAACTGTTTTTT. It translates to CASSPSGASTNEKLFF. V gene TRBV7-9 combines with J gene TRBJ1-4, with D possibly matching TRBD1 (5 bases). Trimming left V 5 bases short and J 0 bases short, with 13 bases between. Germline V lookup: CDR1 SEHNR, CDR2 FQNEAQ (reference sequence). CDR3 size: 16 residues.